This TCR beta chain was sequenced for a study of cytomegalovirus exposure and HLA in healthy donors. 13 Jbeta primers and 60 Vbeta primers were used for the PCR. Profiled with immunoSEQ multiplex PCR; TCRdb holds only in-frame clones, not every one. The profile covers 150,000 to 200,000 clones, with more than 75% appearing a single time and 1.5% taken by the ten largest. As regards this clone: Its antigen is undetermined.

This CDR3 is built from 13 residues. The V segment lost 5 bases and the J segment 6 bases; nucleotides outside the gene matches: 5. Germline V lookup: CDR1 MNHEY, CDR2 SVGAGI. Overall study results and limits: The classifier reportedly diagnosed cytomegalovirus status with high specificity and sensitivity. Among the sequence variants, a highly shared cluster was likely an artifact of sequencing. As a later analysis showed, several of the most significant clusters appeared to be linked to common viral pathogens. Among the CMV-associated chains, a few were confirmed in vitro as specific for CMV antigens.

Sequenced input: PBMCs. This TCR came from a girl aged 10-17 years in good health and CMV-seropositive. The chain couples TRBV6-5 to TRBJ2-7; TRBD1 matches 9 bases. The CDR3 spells CASSTGTGSEQYF. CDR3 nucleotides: TGTGCCAGCAGTACCGGGACAGGGTCCGAGCAGTACTTC.